This entry lists 23 T cell receptor beta chains sequenced from one sample in a study of cytomegalovirus exposure and HLA in healthy donors. The PCR was carried out with 60 Vbeta primers and 13 Jbeta primers. TCRdb's table, derived via immunoSEQ multiplex PCR, lists solely in-frame clones and lacks some. The data hold over 150,000 clones, with about 88% observed a single time. Sequencing was performed on PBMCs. All receptors derive from a young man in good health and CMV-seropositive.

The rearrangement links TRBV6-1 to TRBJ1-4; perhaps TRBD1 as D (5 bases). Deletions cut 8 bases from V and 1 base from J, with 8 bases between. This CDR3 has 13 residues. CDR1 and CDR2 from the germline V gene are MNHNS and SASEGT. In nucleotides, the CDR3 is TGTGCCAGCGCAGGGCGAACTAATGAAAAACTGTTTTTT. Protein sequence: CASAGRTNEKLFF.

J is TRBJ2-1 and V is TRBV11-3, with a tentative D call TRBD2 (6 bases). This CDR3 spans 14 amino acids. Looked up from germline, CDR1 is SGHNT and CDR2 is YENEEA. The V and J ends lost 3 bases and 4 bases respectively, with 10 bases between them. The CDR3 nucleotides read TGTGCCAGCAGCTTGTCCCGGGAGTACAATGAGCAGTTCTTC. Translating gives CASSLSREYNEQFF.

This chain links TRBV5-1 with TRBJ2-1, with TRBD2 identical over 14 bases. The CDR3 is made up of 15 amino acids. Germline CDR1 is SGHRS and CDR2 is YFSETQ. Germline trimming cut 4 bases from V and 9 bases from J; bases unmatched to any gene: 6. CDR3 DNA: TGCGCCAGCAGCGTGGGACTAGCGGGAGCAGGTGAGCAGTTCTTC. It codes for CASSVGLAGAGEQFF.

This chain connects TRBV30 to TRBJ1-1, with TRBD1 matching 9 bases. V gave up 5 bases and J gave up 5 bases; unmatched junction bases: 9. This CDR3 region has 14 residues. The V gene's germline CDR1 is GTSNPN and CDR2 SVGIG (reference sequence). The CDR3 protein is CAWEPGQGETEAFF. Written as DNA, the CDR3 is TGTGCCTGGGAACCGGGACAGGGTGAGACTGAAGCTTTCTTT.

The V gene is TRBV7-2, the J gene TRBJ1-5; weak D call: TRBD1 (6 bases). CDR1 is SGHTA and CDR2 is FQGNSA in the germline V gene. This CDR3 is 15 amino acids long. With 3 bases removed from V and 0 bases from J, the gap between germline ends came to 9 bases. CDR3 loop: CASSLGQYSNQPQHF. The CDR3 nucleotides read TGTGCCAGCAGCTTGGGACAATATAGCAATCAGCCCCAGCATTTT.

The genes are TRBV5-4 and TRBJ2-5, with 7 bases identical to TRBD1. The CDR3 spans 14 residues. Losses at the gene ends were 1 base for V and 5 bases for J; bases not matched to a gene: 5. Germline-derived CDR1 and CDR2 are SGHNT and YYREEE (reference sequence). In DNA, the CDR3 is TGTGCCAGCAGCTTGAGGGGGCGCCAGGAGACCCAGTACTTC. It is translated as CASSLRGRQETQYF.

The sample holds a few counts of this clone. The chain combines TRBV5-4 with TRBJ2-7; 11 bases are a match to TRBD2. Germline CDR1 and CDR2: SGHNT and YYREEE (reference sequence). Trimming cost V 1 base and J 5 bases; bases outside gene matches: 5. The length of the CDR3 is 15 residues. CDR3 DNA sequence: TGTGCCAGCAGCTTGACTAGCGGGAGCGGCGACGAGCAGTACTTC. Protein product: CASSLTSGSGDEQYF.

The gene calls are TRBV2 and TRBJ1-2, with a possible D match to TRBD1 (5 bases). The CDR3 has 12 residues. The germline gives CDR1 SNHLY, CDR2 FYNNEI. V dropped 8 bases and J dropped 7 bases, with 14 bases sitting between them. CDR3 in amino acids: CASGRQGSGYTF. CDR3 bases: TGTGCCAGCGGGAGGCAGGGTAGTGGCTACACCTTC. Full variable domain (outside the CDR3, taken from reference TRBV2 and TRBJ1-2): EPEVTQTPSHQVTQMGQEVILRCVPISNHLYFYWYRQILGQKVEFLVSFYNNEISEKSEIFDDQFSVERPDGSNFTLKIRSTKLEDSAMYFCASGRQGSGYTFGSGTRLTVV.

J is TRBJ1-2 and V is TRBV9; tentative D call: TRBD1 (5 bases). V lost 3 bases to trimming and J lost 1 base, with 10 bases between them. Germline V gene data show CDR1 as SGDLS and CDR2 as YYNGEE. CDR3 length: 14 residues. The CDR3 protein is CASSERGVNYGYTF. As DNA, the CDR3 is TGTGCCAGCAGCGAAAGGGGCGTTAACTATGGCTACACCTTC.

The CDR3 loop is CATSRGPDGGYTF. DNA of the CDR3: TGTGCCACCAGCAGAGGGCCAGATGGTGGCTACACCTTC. The gene calls are TRBV15 and TRBJ1-2; D is unresolved. CDR1 and CDR2 from the germline V gene are LNHNV and YYDKDF (reference sequence). The V gene lost 1 base and the J gene lost 7 bases, with 10 bases spanning the gap. The CDR3 runs 13 residues. The complete variable domain, with remaining parts taken from reference TRBV15 and TRBJ1-2, reads DAMVIQNPRYQVTQFGKPVTLSCSQTLNHNVMYWYQQKSSQAPKLLFHYYDKDFNNEADTPDNFQSRRPNTSFCFLDIRSPGLGDTAMYLCATSRGPDGGYTFGSGTRLTVV.

The V gene is TRBV27, the J gene TRBJ1-4; D might be TRBD1 (6 bases). Germline CDR1 reads MNHEY; CDR2 reads SMNVEV (reference sequence). The CDR3 has 14 amino acids. Deletions cut 5 bases from V and 2 bases from J, with 9 bases between. The CDR3 sequence is CASSLTGTNEKLFF. The DNA for the CDR3 is TGTGCCAGCAGTCTCACAGGGACTAATGAAAAACTGTTTTTT.

The rearrangement uses TRBV29-1 and TRBJ1-2; 11 nucleotides match TRBD1. Germline CDR1 SQVTM, CDR2 ANQGSEA. Losses at the gene ends were 7 bases for V and 7 bases for J; bases not matched to a gene: 8. This CDR3 is 13 amino acids long. The CDR3 region is CSARDRGESGYTF. The DNA for the CDR3 is TGCAGCGCCAGGGACAGGGGGGAGTCTGGCTACACCTTC.

V usage is TRBV2 and J usage is TRBJ1-2; 8 bases are shared with TRBD1. The CDR3 contains 13 residues. Trimming took 8 bases from V and 5 from J; bases not matched to a gene: 7. The germline V gene encodes CDR1 SNHLY and CDR2 FYNNEI. CDR3 sequence: CASDRQGIYGYTF. CDR3 sequence (DNA): TGTGCCAGCGATAGACAGGGGATTTATGGCTACACCTTC.

The chain carries TRBV5-1 and TRBJ2-7; 10 nucleotides line up with TRBD1. V lost 4 bases and J lost 2; bases outside the gene matches: 9. The CDR3 totals 16 residues. Germline-derived CDR1 and CDR2 are SGHRS and YFSETQ. The CDR3 loop is CASSPLDRGSPYEQYV. The CDR3 region has the DNA TGCGCCAGCAGCCCACTGGACAGGGGGAGTCCCTACGAGCAGTACGTC.

This clone was recorded a few times. This chain uses TRBV25-1 with TRBJ2-7, with a weak D call TRBD1 (6 bases). V was clipped by 5 bases and J by 1 base, with 9 bases between them. Germline CDR1 MGHDK, CDR2 SYGVNS. There are 13 residues in the CDR3. DNA of the CDR3: TGTGCCAGCAGTAAAGGGGGTTCCTACGAGCAGTACGTC. Its protein product is CASSKGGSYEQYV.

This clone was detected a few times. Germline is not matched at one junction end, which may reflect a read error. The chain is built from TRBV7-9 and TRBJ2-2, with 7 positions matching TRBD1. CDR3 length equals 14 residues. Germline CDR1 reads SEHNR; CDR2 reads FQNEAQ (reference sequence). As DNA, the CDR3 is TGTTCCAGCAGCAACCGGGACAGTTACGGGGAGCTGTTTTTT. Amino acid sequence: CSSSNRDSYGELFF.

The chain is built from TRBV6-5 and TRBJ1-2; D remains ambiguous. The CDR3 sequence is 13 residues long. Germline V lookup: CDR1 MNHEY, CDR2 SVGAGI. Deletions cut 6 bases from V and 4 bases from J, with 12 bases between. The CDR3 coding sequence is TGTGCCAGCAGGGATCGGGGTTCCTATGGCTACACCTTC. The encoded protein is CASRDRGSYGYTF.

J is TRBJ1-3 and V is TRBV4-1, with D perhaps matching TRBD1 (5 bases). The CDR3 consists of 15 residues. CDR1 and CDR2 from the germline V gene are MGHRA and YSYEKL. V lost 5 bases, J lost 3 bases, and 14 bases lay in between. For the CDR3, the DNA is TGCGCCAGCAGCGAGCCCGGGACTGTTGGAAACACCATATATTTT. Translating it yields CASSEPGTVGNTIYF.

The chain combines TRBV11-1 with TRBJ2-7, with 8 bases matching TRBD2. The junction had 6 bases not matched to a gene; V was cut back by 5 bases and J by 3 bases. Germline V gives CDR1 SGHAT, CDR2 FQDESV (reference sequence). There are 14 residues in the CDR3. The DNA of the CDR3 is TGTGCCAGCAGCCAAGCGGGAGTAGACTACGAGCAGTACTTC. Translation: CASSQAGVDYEQYF.

V usage is TRBV19 and J usage is TRBJ1-1; D perhaps matches TRBD1 (6 bases). The V gene lost 7 bases and the J gene lost 5 bases, with 14 bases spanning the gap. The CDR3 consists of 13 residues. The V gene's germline CDR1 is LNHDA and CDR2 SQIVND (reference sequence). The CDR3 bases are TGTGCCAGTAAGGATCGGGACAATACTGAAGCTTTCTTT. Protein: CASKDRDNTEAFF. Looking up the rest from reference TRBV19 and TRBJ1-1 gives the full variable domain: DGGITQSPKYLFRKEGQNVTLSCEQNLNHDAMYWYRQDPGQGLRLIYYSQIVNDFQKGDIAEGYSVSREKKESFPLTVTSAQKNPTAFYLCASKDRDNTEAFFGQGTRLTVV.

V and J are TRBV29-1 and TRBJ1-1; the match to TRBD1 covers 9 bases. V lost 7 bases and J lost 4; bases outside the gene matches: 7. Germline assignment: CDR1 SQVTM and CDR2 ANQGSEA. The CDR3 is 13 residues long. CDR3 DNA: TGCAGCGCTGTAGGGACAGGGAGCACTGAAGCTTTCTTT. This gives the protein CSAVGTGSTEAFF.

The chain carries TRBV7-9 and TRBJ2-4, with D possibly being TRBD1 (5 bases). The ends were cut back, 1 base at V and 3 bases at J, with 10 bases in the middle. CDR3 length: 15 residues. The germline gives CDR1 SEHNR, CDR2 FQNEAQ (reference sequence). The CDR3 region has the DNA TGTGCCAGCAGCTTAGAGATGGGGCACAAAAACATTCAGTACTTC. Amino acids: CASSLEMGHKNIQYF.

The J gene is TRBJ2-3, the V gene TRBV5-8; the match to TRBD1 covers 12 bases. After removal of 4 bases from V and 5 bases from J, the junction contained 5 bases not matched to a gene. This CDR3 is 15 amino acids long. CDR1 is SGHTS, CDR2 YDEGEE, per germline. The CDR3 coding sequence is TGTGCCAGCAGCCCGGGACAGGGGGCGAGAGATACGCAGTATTTT. It encodes CASSPGQGARDTQYF.